This T cell receptor (beta chain) is from a study of cytomegalovirus exposure and HLA in healthy donors. Study-wide results and caveats: Testing in vitro showed a few CMV-associated chains specific for CMV antigens. Associated with cytomegalovirus, according to the listing, were around 170 TCR beta chains.

Details on this clone: The antigen is not known.

CDR3 length: 14 residues. V shed 4 bases and J 6 bases; nucleotides not matched to a gene: 4. Germline V gene sequence: CDR1 SGHDN, CDR2 FVKESK. Primers: 60 Vbeta forward and 13 Jbeta reverse. Profiled with immunoSEQ multiplex PCR; TCRdb holds only in-frame clones, not every one. The table includes about 94,000 clones, roughly 77% detected once. The sequenced material came from PBMCs. J is TRBJ2-2 and V is TRBV14, with 8 bases matching TRBD2. This TCR was sampled from a human donor in good health. In DNA form, the CDR3 reads TGTGCCAGCAGCCCCGGACTAGCCGCCGGGGAGCTGTTTTTT. As protein: CASSPGLAAGELFF.